This TCR beta chain was found in a study of identical twins. General study results and limits: A lower insertion count was a feature of abundant cord blood beta clonotypes, with no such feature in memory repertoires.

MiXCR, run by TCRdb on the 5' RACE reads, gives a single entry per CDR3 protein. The data show around 570,000 distinct CDR3 sequences, with over 8.5% seen just once and 2.5% to 3.5% held by the top ten. This clonotype was observed at least ten times. Its specificity is unknown. V shed 5 bases and J 3 bases; nucleotides not matched to a gene: 3. Germline V CDR1 and CDR2: SGHTA, FQGNSA. This CDR3 has 15 amino acids. This sample also appeared in a second study, on yellow fever vaccine responses in identical twins.

Sequenced material: PBMCs. The receptor was isolated from a woman younger than 30 in good health. The rearrangement uses TRBV7-2 and TRBJ2-1; TRBD2 agrees at 11 bases. CDR3 protein: CASSAGLAVYNEQFF. Written as DNA, the CDR3 is TGTGCCAGCAGCGCGGGACTAGCGGTCTACAATGAGCAGTTCTTC.